This T cell receptor (beta chain) was sequenced for a study of technical replicates of blood from a few donors. Sequencing was performed with immunoSEQ multiplex PCR; in TCRdb, only in-frame clones are kept and a portion is missing. The repertoire holds more than 80,000 clones, with approximately 94% as singletons. This CDR3 contains 13 residues. Germline V gives CDR1 SGDLS, CDR2 YYNGEE. With 7 bases removed from V and 4 bases from J, the gap between germline ends came to 15 bases. V usage is TRBV9 and J usage is TRBJ2-7; a weak D match, TRBD1 (6 bases). Material: T cells isolated from PBMCs. The TCR sequence derives from a human donor in good health. The CDR3 protein is CASDRLGVYEQYF. The CDR3 coding sequence is TGTGCCAGCGACAGGCTAGGGGTTTACGAGCAGTACTTC.